This T cell receptor (beta chain) was captured by sequencing in a study of OX40 agonist ivuxolimab in advanced cancers. Clones were sequenced by immunoSEQ multiplex PCR, and TCRdb holds only the in-frame ones, with some missing. Of 65,000 to 100,000 clones listed, around nine tenths were seen once; the top ten hold approximately 0.8%. As for this clone: What it binds is not known.

Trimming removed 4 bases from V and 0 bases from J, with 8 bases in between. The CDR3 extends over 14 amino acids. Per germline, CDR1 SGHRS and CDR2 YFSETQ. General study findings and limits: Among T cells, CD8+ cells averaged more expanded clones than CD4+ cells. At doses 0.1 to 3.0 mg/kg, CD4+ and CD8+ clones expanded.

The origin of this receptor is an adult with an advanced solid tumor such as melanoma, head and neck, liver or kidney cancer. This sample comprised CD4+ or CD8+ T cells sorted from blood, obtained in a trial of the OX40 agonist ivuxolimab. This chain uses TRBV5-1 with TRBJ1-3, with a tentative D call TRBD1 (5 bases). Here the CDR3 DNA reads TGCGCCAGCAGCCAAGGGGACTCTGGAAACACCATATATTTT. Its protein is CASSQGDSGNTIYF.